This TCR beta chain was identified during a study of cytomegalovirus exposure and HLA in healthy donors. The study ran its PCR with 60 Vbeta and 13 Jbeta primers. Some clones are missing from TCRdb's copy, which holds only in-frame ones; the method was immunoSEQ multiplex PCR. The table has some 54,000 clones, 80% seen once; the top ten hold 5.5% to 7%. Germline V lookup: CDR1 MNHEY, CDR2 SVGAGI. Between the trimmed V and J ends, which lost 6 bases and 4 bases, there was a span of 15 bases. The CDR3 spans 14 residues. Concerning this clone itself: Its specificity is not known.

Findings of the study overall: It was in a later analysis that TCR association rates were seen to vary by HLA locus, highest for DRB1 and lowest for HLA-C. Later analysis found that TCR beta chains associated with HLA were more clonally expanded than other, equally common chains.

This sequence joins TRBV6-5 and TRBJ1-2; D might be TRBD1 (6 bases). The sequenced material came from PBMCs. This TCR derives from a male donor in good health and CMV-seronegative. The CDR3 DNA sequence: TGTGCCAGCAGACCTCCGGGACACCCCTATGGCTACACCTTC. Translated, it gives CASRPPGHPYGYTF.